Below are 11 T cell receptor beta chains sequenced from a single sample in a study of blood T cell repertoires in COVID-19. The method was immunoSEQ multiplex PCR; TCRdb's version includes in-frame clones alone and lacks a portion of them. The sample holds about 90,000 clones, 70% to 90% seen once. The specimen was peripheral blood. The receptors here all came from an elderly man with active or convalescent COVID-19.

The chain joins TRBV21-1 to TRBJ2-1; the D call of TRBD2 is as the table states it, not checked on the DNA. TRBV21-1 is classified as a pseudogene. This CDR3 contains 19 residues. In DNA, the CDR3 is TGTGCCAGCAGCGAACCCTCGGTAGGACGGGAGGACTCCTACAATGAGCAGTTCTTC. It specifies CASSEPSVGREDSYNEQFF.

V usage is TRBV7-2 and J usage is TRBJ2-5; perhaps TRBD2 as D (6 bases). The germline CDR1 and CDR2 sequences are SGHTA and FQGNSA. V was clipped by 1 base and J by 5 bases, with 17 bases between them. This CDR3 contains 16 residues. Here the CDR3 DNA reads TGTGCCAGCAGCTTAGTCCGGGGGATCGAGGTGGAGACCCAGTACTTC. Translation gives CASSLVRGIEVETQYF.

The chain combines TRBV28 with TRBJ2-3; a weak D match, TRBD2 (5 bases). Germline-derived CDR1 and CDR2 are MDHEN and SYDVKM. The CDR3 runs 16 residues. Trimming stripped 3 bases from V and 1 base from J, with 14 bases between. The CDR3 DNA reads TGTGCCAGCAGTTTTATGGGTCCAGCGGGCACAGATACGCAGTATTTT. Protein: CASSFMGPAGTDTQYF.

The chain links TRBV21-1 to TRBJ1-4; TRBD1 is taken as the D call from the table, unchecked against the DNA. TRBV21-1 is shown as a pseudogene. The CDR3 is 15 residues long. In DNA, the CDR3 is TGTGCCAGCAGCCACTTTGGACAGCCTAATGAAAAACTGTTTTTT. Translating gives CASSHFGQPNEKLFF.

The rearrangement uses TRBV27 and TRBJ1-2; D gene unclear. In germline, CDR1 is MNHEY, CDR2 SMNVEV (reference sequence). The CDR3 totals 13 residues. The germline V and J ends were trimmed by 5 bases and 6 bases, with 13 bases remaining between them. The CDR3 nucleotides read TGTGCCAGCAGTCCAGCGGCTTTCAATGGCTACACCTTC. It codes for CASSPAAFNGYTF.

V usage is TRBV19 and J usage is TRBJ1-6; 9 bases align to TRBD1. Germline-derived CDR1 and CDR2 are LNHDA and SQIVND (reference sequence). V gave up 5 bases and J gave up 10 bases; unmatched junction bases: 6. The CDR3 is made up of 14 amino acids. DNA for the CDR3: TGTGCCAGTAGTCCTGGACAGGGGACATCACCCCTCCACTTT. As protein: CASSPGQGTSPLHF.

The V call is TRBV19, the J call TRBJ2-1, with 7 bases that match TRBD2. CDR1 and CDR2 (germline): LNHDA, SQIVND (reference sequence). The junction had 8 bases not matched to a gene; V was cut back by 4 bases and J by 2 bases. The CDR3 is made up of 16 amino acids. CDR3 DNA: TGTGCCAGTAGTACGAAACCGGGACTAACCTACAATGAGCAGTTCTTC. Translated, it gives CASSTKPGLTYNEQFF.

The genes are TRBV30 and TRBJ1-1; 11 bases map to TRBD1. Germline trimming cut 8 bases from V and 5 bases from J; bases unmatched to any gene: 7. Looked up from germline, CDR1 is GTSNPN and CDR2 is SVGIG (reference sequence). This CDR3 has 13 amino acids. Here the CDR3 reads CAGPGQGGTEAFF. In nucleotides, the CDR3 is TGTGCCGGCCCGGGACAGGGGGGAACTGAAGCTTTCTTT.

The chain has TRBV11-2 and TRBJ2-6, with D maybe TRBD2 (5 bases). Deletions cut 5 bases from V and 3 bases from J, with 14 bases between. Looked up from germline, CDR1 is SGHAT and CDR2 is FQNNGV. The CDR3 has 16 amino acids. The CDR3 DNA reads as TGTGCCAGCAGCGAGACTCGAGGGCGTGGGGCCAACGTCCTGACTTTC. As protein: CASSETRGRGANVLTF. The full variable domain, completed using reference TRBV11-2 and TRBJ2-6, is EAGVAQSPRYKIIEKRQSVAFWCNPISGHATLYWYQQILGQGPKLLIQFQNNGVVDDSQLPKDRFSAERLKGVDSTLKIQPAKLEDSAVYLCASSETRGRGANVLTFGAGSRLTVL.

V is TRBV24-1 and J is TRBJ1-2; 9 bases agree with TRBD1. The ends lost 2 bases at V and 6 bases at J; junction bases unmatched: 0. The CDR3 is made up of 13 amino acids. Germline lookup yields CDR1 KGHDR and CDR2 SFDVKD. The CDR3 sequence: CATSDWTGDGYTF. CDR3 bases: TGTGCCACCAGTGATTGGACAGGGGATGGCTACACCTTC.

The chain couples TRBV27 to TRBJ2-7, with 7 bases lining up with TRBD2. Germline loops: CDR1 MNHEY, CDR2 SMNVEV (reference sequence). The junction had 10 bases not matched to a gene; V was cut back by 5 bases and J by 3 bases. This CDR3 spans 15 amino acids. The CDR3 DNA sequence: TGTGCCAGCAGTCCGCTGCGGGAGACCTACTACGAGCAGTACTTC. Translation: CASSPLRETYYEQYF.